The T cell receptor beta chain under discussion was sequenced for a study of blood T cells in healthy people across ages. A second about 7 to 11 cycle PCR used barcoded and J-beta primers. One entry per CDR3 protein, called by TCRdb with MiXCR from the 5' RACE reads. Of hundreds of thousands of distinct CDR3 sequences in the sample, around 42% were seen once. In its sample, this clonotype was seen a few times. This sequence originates from a man aged 60 to 69 in good health. Sample: blood.

CDR3 residues: CASSVAVNSYNEQFF. Here the CDR3 DNA reads TGTGCCAGCAGCGTAGCGGTCAACTCCTACAATGAGCAGTTCTTC. V is TRBV5-5 and J is TRBJ2-1; tentative D call: TRBD2 (6 bases). V was trimmed by 4 bases and J by 0 bases, leaving 11 bases between them. This CDR3 comprises 15 residues. The germline gives CDR1 SGHKS, CDR2 YYEKEE (reference sequence).